The next 2 T cell receptor beta chains were all read from a single sample in a study of cytomegalovirus exposure and HLA in healthy donors. Repertoires were generated with immunoSEQ multiplex PCR, while TCRdb's copy carries only in-frame clones and drops some. The repertoire consists of 80,000 to 100,000 clones, with approximately 90% occurring once and the leading ten covering roughly 3.7%. The sequencing input was PBMCs. Receptor source: a woman aged 25 to 39 in good health and CMV-seronegative.

The chain recombines TRBV4-1 with TRBJ2-7, with D hard to call. The CDR3 consists of 15 residues. The V end was cut by 0 bases, the J end by 0 bases, with 9 bases between. The V gene's germline CDR1 is MGHRA and CDR2 YSYEKL. The CDR3 region is CASSQEVPSSYEQYF. The CDR3 bases are TGCGCCAGCAGCCAAGAGGTCCCTAGCTCCTACGAGCAGTACTTC.

This clone was found once. V usage is TRBV7-2 and J usage is TRBJ2-1, with a possible D match to TRBD1 (6 bases). Germline CDR1 is SGHTA and CDR2 is FQGNSA. The CDR3 totals 15 residues. Trimming removed 5 bases from V and 6 bases from J, with 17 bases in between. The CDR3: CASSRQGTGSNEQFF. The DNA of the CDR3 is TGTGCCAGCAGCCGCCAGGGGACGGGGAGCAATGAGCAGTTCTTC.